The clone carrying this T cell receptor beta chain occurred a few times. One entry per CDR3 protein, called by TCRdb with MiXCR from the RT-PCR reads. The sample consists of approximately 410,000 distinct CDR3 sequences, 16% of them appearing once. These data are taken from a study of patients and donors after allogeneic stem cell transplantation. Between the trimmed V and J ends, which lost 0 bases and 5 bases, there was a span of 12 bases. CDR3 size: 15 residues. Germline V gene data show CDR1 as SGDLS and CDR2 as YYNGEE. The chain combines TRBV9 with TRBJ2-1; the D gene is possibly TRBD1 (5 bases). The sample was blood, either unsorted or a sorted T cell fraction (not recorded which). The sequence was obtained from a human donor who was either an allogeneic HSCT recipient or a stem cell or donor lymphocyte infusion donor (not recorded which). It is not recorded whose cells these are; they may come from a transplant donor. CDR3 region: CASSVEDSGDNEQFF. The CDR3, as DNA: TGTGCCAGCAGCGTAGAAGACAGTGGGGACAATGAGCAGTTCTTC.